This T cell receptor (beta chain) is drawn from a study of blood T cell repertoires in COVID-19. In the study overall: From the United States, Italy and Spain came samples of acute and convalescent COVID-19. T cells, B-cell-depleted T cells, or PBMCs provided the cDNA or gDNA that served as material.

Original data processing: Cell counts per sample came from amplifying reference gene primers. Some clones are missing from TCRdb's copy, which holds only in-frame ones; the method was immunoSEQ multiplex PCR. V and J calls and clone size come straight from that table; D and trimming were deduced from the DNA. Of approximately 300,000 clones in the sample, about 83% were seen once. Germline lookup yields CDR1 SGHTA and CDR2 FQGNSA. The ends lost 8 bases at V and 3 bases at J; junction bases unmatched: 1. This CDR3 contains 13 residues. V usage is TRBV7-2 and J usage is TRBJ2-3, with 11 nucleotides matching TRBD2. Material for sequencing was peripheral blood. The origin of this receptor is a woman aged 50 to 65 with acute or convalescent COVID-19. CDR3 coding DNA: TGTGCCAGCGCTAGCGGGAGGACAGATACGCAGTATTTT. Its protein product is CASASGRTDTQYF.